The entry below describes one TCR beta chain. This entry comes from a study of blood T cell repertoires in COVID-19. For the study at large: From T cells, B-cell-depleted T cells, or PBMCs came the material, which was cDNA or gDNA.

Sequenced by immunoSEQ multiplex PCR; TCRdb stores in-frame clones only, minus some. Of over 10,000 clones in the sample, roughly 88% were seen once. V lost 2 bases, J lost 2 bases, and 3 bases stayed unmatched. CDR3 length: 14 residues. CDR1 and CDR2 (germline): MDHEN, SYDVKM. This rearrangement joins TRBV28 to TRBJ2-7, with TRBD1 identical over 7 bases. The receptor's source is a human donor in a cohort sampled during active COVID-19. Material for sequencing was peripheral blood. The CDR3: CASSLRGQTYEQYF. CDR3 DNA: TGTGCCAGCAGTTTAAGGGGACAGACCTACGAGCAGTACTTC.